This is a list of T cell receptor beta chains from one sample in a study of blood T cell repertoires in COVID-19. Profiled with immunoSEQ multiplex PCR; TCRdb holds only in-frame clones, not every one. Of about 480,000 clones in the sample, approximately 87% were seen once. Sequenced input: PBMCs or T cells enriched from blood (not recorded which). The receptors here all came from a woman aged 40 to 50 who had recovered from COVID-19. Both conserved end residues are part of each CDR3. A D gene is named only where the DNA matches it firmly. Not every row has a clone size; where given, it reads once, few, many or a size class.

D	size	V	J	DNA	CDR3
-	-	TRBV7-9	TRBJ2-1	TGTGCCAGCAGCTTAGAGGGGGTAGAGCAGTTCTTC	CASSLEGVEQFF
-	-	TRBV13	TRBJ2-3	TGTGCCAGCAGCTATAGCGGATACACAGATACGCAGTATTTT	CASSYSGYTDTQYF
TRBD2	-	TRBV7-9	TRBJ2-1	TGTGCCAGCAGCCGGACTAGGTTTGAGCAGTTCTTC	CASSRTRFEQFF
-	-	TRBV19	TRBJ1-2	TGTGCCAGCAAGGGGCAGTACTATGGCTACACCTTC	CASKGQYYGYTF
-	-	TRBV2	TRBJ2-7	TGTGCCAGCAGTGACTTAGCGGACAACCCATACGAGCAGTACTTC	CASSDLADNPYEQYF
-	-	TRBV6-2/TRBV6-3	TRBJ1-2	TGTGCCAGCAGTCTAGGGGTATCGCGAGGCTACACCTTC	CASSLGVSRGYTF
-	once	TRBV6-1	TRBJ2-1	TGTGCCAGCAGTGCCCGGAAGACTAACTCCTACAATGAGCAGTTCTTC	CASSARKTNSYNEQFF
-	-	TRBV5-1	TRBJ2-5	TGCGCCAGCAGCTTGTTACAAGAGACCCAGTACTTC	CASSLLQETQYF
TRBD2	-	TRBV3-1/TRBV3-2	TRBJ2-2	TGTGCCAGTAACCTCGGGGGGAGCACCGGGGAGCTGTTTTTT	CASNLGGSTGELFF
-	-	TRBV27	TRBJ2-5	TGTGCCAGCAGTTTAACAGGACACAAAGAGACCCAGTACTTC	CASSLTGHKETQYF
-	-	TRBV6-2/TRBV6-3	TRBJ1-1	TGTGCCAGCAGCTCCCAGGGGAACACTGAAGCTTTCTTT	CASSSQGNTEAFF
TRBD1	few	TRBV27	TRBJ1-1	TGTGCCAGCAGTTGGGACAGGGGGCTGAACACTGAAGCTTTCTTT	CASSWDRGLNTEAFF
-	few	TRBV24-1	TRBJ2-1	TGTGCCACCAGTGAGCCGACTAGTCTTAATGAGCAGTTCTTC	CATSEPTSLNEQFF
-	-	TRBV12-5	TRBJ1-2	TGTGGCCATACAGGGCACTATGGCTACACCTTC	CGHTGHYGYTF
TRBD2	-	TRBV11-3	TRBJ2-7	TGTGCCAGCAGCTGGGGCAGCGGGGCCGAGCAGTACTTC	CASSWGSGAEQYF
-	-	TRBV7-6	TRBJ2-1	TGTGCCAGCAGCTTGGGCCCGGGGGCCTACAATGAGCAGTTCTTC	CASSLGPGAYNEQFF
-	-	TRBV24-1	TRBJ1-1	TGTGCCACCCGGGGGGGGAACACTGAAGCTTTCTTT	CATRGGNTEAFF
TRBD1	-	TRBV7-2	TRBJ2-5	TGTGCCAGCAGTCAGGGACAGGGGGCTTCGTACCAAGAGACCCAGTACTTC	CASSQGQGASYQETQYF
TRBD2	-	TRBV7-2	TRBJ2-1	TGTGCCAGCATCTACCTCCCCAGCGGGATTTACAATGAGCAGTTCTTC	CASIYLPSGIYNEQFF
TRBD2	-	TRBV19	TRBJ2-7	TGTGCCAGTAGTAGCGGGAGGGGGTACTTC	CASSSGRGYF
-	-	TRBV11-3	TRBJ1-3	TGTGCCAGCAGCTTAGTAGCCCCCCCTGGAAACACCATATATTTT	CASSLVAPPGNTIYF
TRBD2	once	TRBV2	TRBJ2-3	TGTGCCAGCAGTGTCCAGCGGGGAAGCACAGATACGCAGTATTTT	CASSVQRGSTDTQYF
-	-	TRBV2	TRBJ2-7	TGTGCCAGCAGGAGGGGGGGCATCTACGAGCAGTACTTC	CASRRGGIYEQYF
TRBD1	-	TRBV10-1	TRBJ2-3	TGCGCCAGCAGTCACCGGGACAGGGGAGATACGCAGTATTTT	CASSHRDRGDTQYF
TRBD2	-	TRBV6-5	TRBJ2-1	TGTGCCAGCAGTTACTCTCTAGCGGGACCATACAATGAGCAGTTCTTC	CASSYSLAGPYNEQFF
-	few	TRBV19	TRBJ1-1	TGTGCCAGTAGTAAACGACAGTTGAACACTGAAGCTTTCTTT	CASSKRQLNTEAFF
TRBD2	-	TRBV2	TRBJ2-3	TGTGCCAGCAGTAGTACCAGCGGGAGGGCCGGAGTCACAGATACGCAGTATTTT	CASSSTSGRAGVTDTQYF
-	-	TRBV24-1	TRBJ2-5	TGTGCCACCAGTGGTAGGAGTTCGGGGATCTCGGGCCAAGAGACCCAGTACTTC	CATSGRSSGISGQETQYF
-	-	TRBV11-3	TRBJ1-2	TGTGCCAGCAGCTCAGGGCAGTACGATGGCTACACCTTC	CASSSGQYDGYTF
-	once	TRBV9	TRBJ2-1	TGTGCCAGCAGCGTGTCAGGGCTCAATGAGCAGTTCTTC	CASSVSGLNEQFF
-	-	TRBV5-6	TRBJ2-7	TGTGCCAGCAGCCTAGTGTTGGGGGCGCGGTACGAGCAGTACTTC	CASSLVLGARYEQYF
-	-	TRBV27	TRBJ1-1	TGTGCCCGCCTAGGGGGGAACACTGAAGCTTTCTTT	CARLGGNTEAFF
-	-	TRBV29-1	TRBJ1-4	TGCAGCGTTGAGAGGAATACTAATGAAAAACTGTTTTTT	CSVERNTNEKLFF